A single sample gave rise to the 14 T cell receptor beta chains below, sequenced in a study of metastatic and nonmetastatic thyroid tumors. From the PCR reads, TCRdb re-called clones with MiXCR. In the table there are around 30,000 clones, 10% to 12% of which are singletons. Not a single patient had been given any form of treatment at any point before undergoing thyroid surgery. The sequencing input was blood. The receptors were sampled from a female donor with papillary thyroid cancer or a benign thyroid nodule (not recorded which). Some clones in this sample may be carry-over from other donors' samples.

By frequency in the sample, this clone is medium-sized (0.01 to 0.1%). V and J are TRBV6-5 and TRBJ2-1; TRBD1 matches at 8 bases. CDR3 size: 18 residues. Germline V gene lookup returns CDR1 MNHEY and CDR2 SVGAGI. V was clipped by 6 bases and J by 3 bases; unmatched bases: 16. The DNA for the CDR3 is TGTGCCAGCAGCTCAGGGGGCACCGGCCTCTTTATCTACAATGAGCAGTTCTTC. Its protein is CASSSGGTGLFIYNEQFF.

This clone was detected many times. The genes are TRBV10-3 and TRBJ2-1, with 12 bases aligning to TRBD2. Trimming cost V 1 base and J 5 bases; bases outside gene matches: 3. CDR3 length: 16 residues. Germline CDR1 reads ENHRY; CDR2 reads SYGVKD. The CDR3 DNA reads TGTGCCATCAGTGAGTTCAGACTAGCGGGAGACAATGAGCAGTTCTTC. Translated: CAISEFRLAGDNEQFF.

The rearrangement links TRBV11-2 to TRBJ2-1; 9 nucleotides match TRBD2. Germline CDR1 SGHAT, CDR2 FQNNGV. The CDR3 runs to 16 residues. With V trimmed by 5 bases and J by 10 bases, 15 bases remained unmatched. CDR3 nucleotides: TGTGCCAGCAGCCCTGCGGGCGGGAGGGCCACCGGGGAGCAGTTCTTC. Translation gives CASSPAGGRATGEQFF. Using reference TRBV11-2 and TRBJ2-1 for the parts outside the CDR3, the full variable domain is EAGVAQSPRYKIIEKRQSVAFWCNPISGHATLYWYQQILGQGPKLLIQFQNNGVVDDSQLPKDRFSAERLKGVDSTLKIQPAKLEDSAVYLCASSPAGGRATGEQFFGPGTRLTVL.

This clone was counted ten times or more. CDR3 nucleotides: TGTGCCAGCAGTTATTCCCTGGGGGGATTGAACACTGAAGCTTTCTTT. This encodes CASSYSLGGLNTEAFF. The rearrangement uses TRBV6-6 and TRBJ1-1, with a weak D call TRBD1 (5 bases). The CDR3 runs 16 residues. The V end lost 3 bases, the J end lost 0 bases, and 14 bases lay between the germline ends. Germline V gene sequence: CDR1 MNHNY, CDR2 SVGAGI (reference sequence).

This clone was observed a handful of times. The chain is built from TRBV6-1 and TRBJ1-6; D call uncertain. V was shortened by 6 bases and J by 0 bases, with 12 bases between the two germline ends. CDR1 MNHNS and CDR2 SASEGT come from the germline V gene. The CDR3 spans 16 residues. The CDR3 region has the DNA TGTGCCAGCAGATCGGACTGGAGCTCCTATAATTCACCCCTCCACTTT. This translates into CASRSDWSSYNSPLHF.

This clone occurred many times. The J gene is TRBJ2-7, the V gene TRBV28; 13 nucleotides line up with TRBD2. Trimming cost V 3 bases and J 8 bases; bases outside gene matches: 7. Germline V gene lookup returns CDR1 MDHEN and CDR2 SYDVKM. The CDR3 is made up of 15 amino acids. The CDR3 protein is CASSFRTSGSKKQYF. CDR3 coding DNA: TGTGCCAGCAGTTTCCGGACTAGCGGGAGCAAAAAGCAGTACTTC.

This clone was picked up many times. CDR3 in amino acids: CASSPTSEETQYF. The CDR3 coding sequence is TGTGCCAGCAGTCCGACTAGTGAGGAGACCCAGTACTTC. The rearrangement joins TRBV5-6 to TRBJ2-5; D is possibly TRBD2 (6 bases). V lost 5 bases, J lost 5 bases, and 13 bases lay in between. Germline values: CDR1 SGHDT, CDR2 YYEEEE. This CDR3 contains 13 residues.

This clone has at least ten counts. This sequence joins TRBV6-1 and TRBJ2-2; D possibly corresponds to TRBD2 (5 bases). Trimming left V 7 bases short and J 5 bases short, with 20 bases between. The CDR3 loop spans 16 amino acids. The germline V gene has CDR1 MNHNS and CDR2 SASEGT. The CDR3 DNA follows: TGTGCCAGCACCCCAACCGGGCCCGGCGGGACCGGGGAGCTGTTTTTT. Encoded protein: CASTPTGPGGTGELFF.

J is TRBJ1-2 and V is TRBV25-1, with 7 nucleotides matching TRBD1. Germline CDR1 MGHDK, CDR2 SYGVNS. The V gene end was trimmed by 4 bases and the J gene end by 8 bases; junction bases not matched to a gene: 22. The CDR3 sequence is 18 residues long. CDR3 DNA sequence: TGTGCCAGCAGTGCAGGGCCCGTCTGGGGGGCAGGGGGACGCGGCTACACCTTC. Its protein product is CASSAGPVWGAGGRGYTF.

This clone was detected only a few times. The rearrangement links TRBV6-2 or TRBV6-3 to TRBJ1-5; the D gene is possibly TRBD1 (5 bases). Trimming removed 0 bases from V and 2 bases from J, with 8 bases in between. The CDR3 length is 15 residues. Germline V lookup: CDR1 MNHEY, CDR2 SVGEGT. CDR3 bases: TGTGCCAGCAGTTACTCAGGGGCTGGCAATCAGCCCCAGCATTTT. Protein product: CASSYSGAGNQPQHF.

This clone showed up many times. The chain recombines TRBV6-1 with TRBJ2-3, with D possibly matching TRBD2 (6 bases). Germline CDR1 and CDR2: MNHNS and SASEGT. The V end lost 8 bases, the J end lost 0 bases, and 9 bases lay between the germline ends. The CDR3 covers 13 residues. CDR3 DNA: TGTGCCAGCGGGGGGTCTAGCACAGATACGCAGTATTTT. Translation gives CASGGSSTDTQYF.

This clone was counted a few times. The gene calls are TRBV12-3 or TRBV12-4 and TRBJ2-5; the D gene is possibly TRBD1 (6 bases). CDR3 length: 16 residues. Trimming took off 4 bases at V and 2 bases at J, with 17 bases between the two ends. The CDR3 sequence: CASSSGTYLLQETQYF. The CDR3 DNA reads as TGTGCCAGCAGTTCCGGGACATACCTTTTACAAGAGACCCAGTACTTC.

This clone was seen a single time. V gene TRBV11-1 combines with J gene TRBJ2-2; D is perhaps TRBD1 (6 bases). V was pared by 1 base and J by 3 bases, with 9 bases between. Germline V gene lookup returns CDR1 SGHAT and CDR2 FQDESV (reference sequence). CDR3 length: 15 residues. CDR3 bases: TGTGCCAGCAGCTTAGAAGGGGGATACACCGGGGAGCTGTTTTTT. Translation gives CASSLEGGYTGELFF.

This clone was observed many times. The chain carries TRBV11-2 and TRBJ2-3; D is possibly TRBD2 (5 bases). The germline CDR1 and CDR2 sequences are SGHAT and FQNNGV. The CDR3 has 16 amino acids. Trimming removed 0 bases at V and 1 base at J, with 11 bases between. The CDR3 region is CASSLDRRAGTDTQYF. Here the CDR3 DNA reads TGTGCCAGCAGCTTAGATAGGCGGGCGGGCACAGATACGCAGTATTTT.